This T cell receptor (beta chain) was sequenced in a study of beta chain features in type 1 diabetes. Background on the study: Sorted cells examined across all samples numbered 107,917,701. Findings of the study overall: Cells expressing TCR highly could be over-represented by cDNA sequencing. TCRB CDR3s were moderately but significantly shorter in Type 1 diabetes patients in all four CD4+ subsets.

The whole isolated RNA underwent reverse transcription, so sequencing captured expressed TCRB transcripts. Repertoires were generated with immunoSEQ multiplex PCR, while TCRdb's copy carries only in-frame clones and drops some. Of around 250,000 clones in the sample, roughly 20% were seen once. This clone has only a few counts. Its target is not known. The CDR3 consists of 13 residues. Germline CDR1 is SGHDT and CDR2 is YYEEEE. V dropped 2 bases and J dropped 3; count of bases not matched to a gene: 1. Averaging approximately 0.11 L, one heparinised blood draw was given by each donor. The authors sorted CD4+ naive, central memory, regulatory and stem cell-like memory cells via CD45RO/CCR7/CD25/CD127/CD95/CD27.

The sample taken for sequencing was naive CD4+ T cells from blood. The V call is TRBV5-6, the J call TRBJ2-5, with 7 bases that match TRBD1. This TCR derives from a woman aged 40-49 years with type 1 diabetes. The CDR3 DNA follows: TGTGCCAGCAGCTTTACAGGGGAAGAGACCCAGTACTTC. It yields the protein CASSFTGEETQYF.